This TCR beta chain was identified in a study of OX40 agonist ivuxolimab in advanced cancers. General notes on the study: Ivuxolimab was an agonistic, fully human IgG2 monoclonal antibody directed against OX40 (CD134), a costimulatory receptor. The point of sequencing TCRbeta in the periphery was to test whether ivuxolimab changed TCR sequence diversity and drove clonal T-cell expansion. The paper describes the monotherapy dose-escalation part (N of about 55 patients) of the phase I trial of ivuxolimab. Prior anti-PD-1, anti-PD-L1 or anti-CTLA-4 therapy was permitted, and checkpoint inhibitors had been received by approximately 39% of dose-escalation patients. In the dose-escalation cohort, 65% to 90% of patients were male, and the mean age was roughly 60 years, with a range of roughly 23 to 85. Of the 52 patients in dose escalation, some 20 had hepatocellular carcinoma, approximately 15 had melanoma, 9 had renal cell carcinoma and 9 had head and neck cancer. Partial responses occurred in three dose-escalation patients, of whom one had hepatocellular carcinoma and two had cutaneous melanoma. Intravenous ivuxolimab was administered to patients every 2 weeks at six dose levels: 0.01, 0.1, 0.3, 1.5, 3 and 10 mg/kg. Overall study results and their limits: At doses of 0.1 to 3.0 mg/kg, clonal expansion of both CD4+ and CD8+ blood T cells was observed from baseline to week 6. In the 0.1-3.0 mg/kg groups, partial responders were among the patients with the lowest normalized peripheral clonal expansion, particularly in CD8+ T cells. After ivuxolimab, more expanded clones were found on average in CD8+ T cells than in CD4+ T cells. Antigen specificity was not determined for the clonally expanded peripheral T cells. Low levels of normalized T-cell clonal expansion were also seen in some nonresponding patients.

Worth noting for this clone: Its target antigen remains unknown. The sample holds no much larger clone one base away, and base qualities are not on file.

Patients with autoimmune disease history or receiving systemic immunosuppression were excluded from the trial. In every dose cohort, peripheral blood was drawn for TCR sequencing at baseline, cycle 4 day 1, and cycle 7 day 1. Samples came from an open-label, multicenter, first-in-human phase I dose-escalation trial of ivuxolimab. The trial enrolled adults with locally advanced or metastatic head and neck squamous cell, hepatocellular, melanoma or renal cell carcinoma. Before TCR sequencing, CD4+ T cells and CD8+ T cells were sorted from peripheral blood as separate populations. The germline V gene (reference sequence) supplies CDR1 SEHNR and CDR2 FQNEAQ. V is pared back by 0 bases and J by 0 bases, with 9 bases lying between the germline termini. Taken from cysteine to phenylalanine, the CDR3 has 16 residues. Only CDR3 DNA remains: 48 bases, in frame from the first base. Genomic DNA was extracted from sorted cells for sequencing of the TCRbeta CDR3 region. TCRbeta CDR3 regions were sequenced using the immunoSEQ Assay. Here the immuneACCESS table is served through TCRdb, limited to in-frame sequences with V and J called. Missing clones are a known gap in these copies; in checked studies unresolved V genes cover under half, and the rest lacks a known reason. The sample data list roughly 100,000 clones, and approximately 93% of these were observed just once. In total, the top ten clones hold 0.25% to 0.3% of the sample.

The TCR originated in an adult with an advanced solid tumor such as melanoma, head and neck, liver or kidney cancer. The V and J segments used are TRBV7-9 and TRBJ1-3, and possibly TRBD1, on 5 matching bases. Sequenced here: CD4+ or CD8+ T cells sorted from blood, sampled in a trial of the OX40 agonist ivuxolimab. CDR3 region: CASSLAQGLSGNTIYF. At the DNA level, the sequence is TGTGCCAGCAGCTTAGCTCAGGGCCTCTCTGGAAACACCATATATTTT.